The sequence of this TCR beta chain was determined in a study of blood T cell repertoires in COVID-19. Whole-study context: The cDNA or gDNA used as material had been derived from T cells, B-cell-depleted T cells, or PBMCs.

Germline values: CDR1 KGHSH, CDR2 LQKENI. The ends were cut back, 3 bases at V and 2 bases at J, with 14 bases in the middle. CDR3 length: 15 amino acids. Produced via immunoSEQ multiplex PCR; TCRdb's table is partial and in-frame only. In the table there are under 300,000 clones, around 86% of which are singletons. This rearrangement joins TRBV18 to TRBJ2-7; D is undetermined. This sequence originates from a woman in her sixties with active or convalescent COVID-19. The sample consisted of peripheral blood. The CDR3, as DNA: TGTGCCAGCTCACCGACAACGGATGTTGCCTACGAGCAGTACTTC. This gives the protein CASSPTTDVAYEQYF.